This T cell receptor beta chain was sequenced during a study of CD8 T cells in ankylosing spondylitis. The CDR3 extends over 17 amino acids. The junction had 7 bases not matched to a gene; V was cut back by 2 bases and J by 3 bases. The V gene's germline CDR1 is LNHDA and CDR2 SQIVND (reference sequence). TCRdb re-called the 5' RACE reads with MiXCR, one entry per CDR3 protein. This sample has 250,000 to 350,000 distinct CDR3 sequences, with 15% to 25% found just once. This clonotype was obtained from a male donor with ankylosing spondylitis or in good health (not recorded which). Specimen: blood, either unsorted or a sorted T cell fraction (not recorded which). The chain recombines TRBV19 with TRBJ2-6, with TRBD1 matching 7 bases. The CDR3 loop is CASSIFGTGDGANVLTF. Written as DNA, the CDR3 is TGTGCCAGTAGTATATTCGGTACAGGGGATGGGGCCAACGTCCTGACTTTC.